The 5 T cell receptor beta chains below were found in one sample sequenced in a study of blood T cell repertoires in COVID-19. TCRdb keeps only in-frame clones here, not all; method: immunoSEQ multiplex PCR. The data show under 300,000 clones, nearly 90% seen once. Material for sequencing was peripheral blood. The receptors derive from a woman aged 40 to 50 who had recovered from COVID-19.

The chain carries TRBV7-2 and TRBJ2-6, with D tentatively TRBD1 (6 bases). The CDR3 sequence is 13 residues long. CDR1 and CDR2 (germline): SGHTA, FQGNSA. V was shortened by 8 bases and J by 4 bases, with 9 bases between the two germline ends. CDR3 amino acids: CASHRVGANVLTF. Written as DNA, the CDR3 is TGTGCCAGCCACAGGGTCGGGGCCAACGTCCTGACTTTC.

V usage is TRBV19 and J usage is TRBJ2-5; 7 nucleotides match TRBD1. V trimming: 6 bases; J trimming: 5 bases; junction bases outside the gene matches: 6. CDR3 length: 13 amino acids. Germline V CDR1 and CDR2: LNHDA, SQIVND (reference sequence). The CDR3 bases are TGTGCCAGTAGACAGGGGTCTTATGAGACCCAGTACTTC. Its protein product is CASRQGSYETQYF.

The chain's CDR3 is CASGRGGTEAFF. DNA of the CDR3: TGTGCCAGCGGGAGGGGCGGCACTGAAGCTTTCTTT. The genes are TRBV27 and TRBJ1-1; D might be TRBD1 (5 bases). Trimming took 8 bases from V and 4 from J, leaving 11 bases between them. CDR3 length equals 12 residues. The germline gives CDR1 MNHEY, CDR2 SMNVEV (reference sequence).

DNA for the CDR3: TGTGCCAGCAGCGTAGGACAGGGGGCGGATTCACCCCTCCACTTT. Translated: CASSVGQGADSPLHF. The chain has TRBV7-2 and TRBJ1-6; TRBD1 aligns across 11 bases. V dropped 5 bases and J dropped 8; count of bases not matched to a gene: 5. The CDR3 totals 15 residues. The germline V gene encodes CDR1 SGHTA and CDR2 FQGNSA. The variable domain in full, completed from reference TRBV7-2 and TRBJ1-6, reads GAGVSQSPSNKVTEKGKDVELRCDPISGHTALYWYRQSLGQGLEFLIYFQGNSAPDKSGLPSDRFSAERTGGSVSTLTIQRTQQEDSAVYLCASSVGQGADSPLHFGNGTRLTVT.

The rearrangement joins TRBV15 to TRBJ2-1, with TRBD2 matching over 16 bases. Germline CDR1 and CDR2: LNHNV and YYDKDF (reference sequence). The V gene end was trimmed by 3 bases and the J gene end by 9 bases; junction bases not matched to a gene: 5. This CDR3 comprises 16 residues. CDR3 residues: CATSRGGTSGRGEQFF. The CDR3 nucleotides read TGTGCCACCAGCAGGGGCGGGACTAGCGGGAGGGGTGAGCAGTTCTTC. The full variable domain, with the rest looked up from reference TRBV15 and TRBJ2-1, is DAMVIQNPRYQVTQFGKPVTLSCSQTLNHNVMYWYQQKSSQAPKLLFHYYDKDFNNEADTPDNFQSRRPNTSFCFLDIRSPGLGDTAMYLCATSRGGTSGRGEQFFGPGTRLTVL.